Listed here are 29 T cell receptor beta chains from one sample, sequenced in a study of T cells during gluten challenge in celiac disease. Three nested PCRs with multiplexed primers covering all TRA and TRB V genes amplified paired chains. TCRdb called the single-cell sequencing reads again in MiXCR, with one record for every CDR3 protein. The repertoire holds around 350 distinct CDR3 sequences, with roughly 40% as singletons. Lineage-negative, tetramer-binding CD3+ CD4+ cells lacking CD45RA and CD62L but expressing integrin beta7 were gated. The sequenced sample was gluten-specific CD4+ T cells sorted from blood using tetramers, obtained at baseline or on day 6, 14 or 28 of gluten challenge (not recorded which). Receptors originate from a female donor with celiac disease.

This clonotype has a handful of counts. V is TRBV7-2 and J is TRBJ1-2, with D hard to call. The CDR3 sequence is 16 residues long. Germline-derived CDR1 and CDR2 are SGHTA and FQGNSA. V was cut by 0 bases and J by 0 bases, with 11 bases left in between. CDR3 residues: CASSLAAGLPNYGYTF. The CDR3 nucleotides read TGTGCCAGCAGCTTAGCGGCGGGGTTACCTAACTATGGCTACACCTTC.

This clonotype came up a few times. DNA for the CDR3: TGTGCCAGCAGTTTGAGCGGGTACAATGAGCAGTTCTTC. This codes for CASSLSGYNEQFF. This sequence joins TRBV12-3 or TRBV12-4 and TRBJ2-1; tentative D call: TRBD2 (6 bases). With 3 bases removed from V and 4 bases from J, the gap between germline ends came to 7 bases. The CDR3 is 13 amino acids.

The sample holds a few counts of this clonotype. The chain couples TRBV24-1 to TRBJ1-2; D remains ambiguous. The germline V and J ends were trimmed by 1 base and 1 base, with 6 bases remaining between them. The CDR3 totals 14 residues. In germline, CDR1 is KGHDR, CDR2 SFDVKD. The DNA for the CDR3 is TGTGCCACCAGTGATTTTCAGCTTAACTATGGCTACACCTTC. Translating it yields CATSDFQLNYGYTF.

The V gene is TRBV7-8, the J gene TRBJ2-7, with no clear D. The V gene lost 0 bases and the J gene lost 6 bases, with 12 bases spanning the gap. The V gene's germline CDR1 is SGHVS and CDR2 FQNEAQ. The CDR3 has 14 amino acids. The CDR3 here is CASSLAALWVEQYF. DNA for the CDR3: TGTGCCAGCAGCTTAGCGGCGTTATGGGTCGAGCAGTACTTC.

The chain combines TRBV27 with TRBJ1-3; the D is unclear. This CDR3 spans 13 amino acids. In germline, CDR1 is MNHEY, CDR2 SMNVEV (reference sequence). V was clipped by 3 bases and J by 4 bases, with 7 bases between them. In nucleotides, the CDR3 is TGTGCCAGCAGTTTCTCGTTCGGAAACACCATATATTTT. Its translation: CASSFSFGNTIYF.

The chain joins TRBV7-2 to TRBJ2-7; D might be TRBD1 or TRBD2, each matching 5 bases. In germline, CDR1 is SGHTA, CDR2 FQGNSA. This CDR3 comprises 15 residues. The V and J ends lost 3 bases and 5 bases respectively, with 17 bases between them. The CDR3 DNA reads TGTGCCAGCAGCTTGAGGGCCCTCGGGACCCACGAGCAGTACTTC. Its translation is CASSLRALGTHEQYF. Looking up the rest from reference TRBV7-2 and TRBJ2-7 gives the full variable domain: GAGVSQSPSNKVTEKGKDVELRCDPISGHTALYWYRQSLGQGLEFLIYFQGNSAPDKSGLPSDRFSAERTGGSVSTLTIQRTQQEDSAVYLCASSLRALGTHEQYFGPGTRLTVT.

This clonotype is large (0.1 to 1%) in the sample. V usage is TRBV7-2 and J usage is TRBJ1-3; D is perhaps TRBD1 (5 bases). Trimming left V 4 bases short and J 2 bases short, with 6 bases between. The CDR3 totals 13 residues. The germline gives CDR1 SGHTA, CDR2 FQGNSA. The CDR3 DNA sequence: TGTGCCAGCAGCTCCAGGGCTGGAAACACCATATATTTT. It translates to CASSSRAGNTIYF.

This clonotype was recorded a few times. The CDR3 sequence: CSVVRLAGGPGDLDTQYF. CDR3 in DNA: TGCAGCGTTGTACGACTAGCGGGGGGGCCGGGTGATCTAGATACGCAGTATTTT. J is TRBJ2-3 and V is TRBV29-1; 14 positions match TRBD2. J was trimmed by 5 bases and V by 4 bases; bases with no gene match: 14. Germline CDR1 reads SQVTM; CDR2 reads ANQGSEA. The CDR3 covers 18 residues.

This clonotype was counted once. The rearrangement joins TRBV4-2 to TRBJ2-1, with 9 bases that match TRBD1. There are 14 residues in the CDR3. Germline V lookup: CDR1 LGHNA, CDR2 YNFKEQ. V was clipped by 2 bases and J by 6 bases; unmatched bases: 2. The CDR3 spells CASSQRQGGNEQFF. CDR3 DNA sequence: TGTGCCAGCAGCCAAAGACAGGGGGGCAATGAGCAGTTCTTC.

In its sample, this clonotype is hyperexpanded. The CDR3 DNA reads as TGTGCCTCTGCCGGGACTGCTAACTATGGCTACACCTTC. It codes for CASAGTANYGYTF. The chain employs TRBV30 and TRBJ1-2; D perhaps matches TRBD1 (5 bases). The CDR3 has 13 residues. The V gene's germline CDR1 is GTSNPN and CDR2 SVGIG (reference sequence). V lost 7 bases and J 0 bases, leaving 12 bases between the germline ends.

The CDR3 loop is CASSLNSLSTDTQYF. The CDR3 nucleotides read TGTGCCAGCAGCCTAAACAGTCTTAGCACAGATACGCAGTATTTT. The V and J genes are TRBV4-2 and TRBJ2-3, with D unclear. Germline CDR1 is LGHNA and CDR2 is YNFKEQ. The CDR3 has 15 amino acids. V was shortened by 4 bases and J by 0 bases, with 11 bases between the two germline ends.

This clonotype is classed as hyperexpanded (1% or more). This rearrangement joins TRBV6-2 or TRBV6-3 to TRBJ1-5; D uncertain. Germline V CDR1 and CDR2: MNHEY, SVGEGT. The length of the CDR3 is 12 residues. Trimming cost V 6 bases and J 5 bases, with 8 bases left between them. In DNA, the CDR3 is TGTGCCAGCAGGAGGTGGGATCAGCCCCAGCATTTT. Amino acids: CASRRWDQPQHF.

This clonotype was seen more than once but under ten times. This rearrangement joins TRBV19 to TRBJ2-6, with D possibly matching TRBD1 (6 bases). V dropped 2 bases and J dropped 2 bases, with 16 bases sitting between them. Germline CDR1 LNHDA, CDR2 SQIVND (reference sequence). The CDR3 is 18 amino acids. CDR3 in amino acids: CASSIYELGAAGANVLTF. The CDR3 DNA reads TGTGCCAGTAGTATATATGAGCTGGGGGCGGCTGGGGCCAACGTCCTGACTTTC.

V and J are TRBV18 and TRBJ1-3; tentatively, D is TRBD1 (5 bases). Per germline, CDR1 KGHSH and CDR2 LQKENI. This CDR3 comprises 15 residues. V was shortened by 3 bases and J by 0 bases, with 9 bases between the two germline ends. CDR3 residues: CASSPDTYSGNTIYF. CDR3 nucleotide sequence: TGTGCCAGCTCACCGGACACCTACTCTGGAAACACCATATATTTT.

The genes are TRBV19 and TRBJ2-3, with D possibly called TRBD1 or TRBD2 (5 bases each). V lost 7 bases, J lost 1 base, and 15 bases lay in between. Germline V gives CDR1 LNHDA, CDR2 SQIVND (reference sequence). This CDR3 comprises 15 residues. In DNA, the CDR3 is TGTGCCAGTACCCGGGTGGGGGTAGGCACAGATACGCAGTATTTT. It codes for CASTRVGVGTDTQYF.

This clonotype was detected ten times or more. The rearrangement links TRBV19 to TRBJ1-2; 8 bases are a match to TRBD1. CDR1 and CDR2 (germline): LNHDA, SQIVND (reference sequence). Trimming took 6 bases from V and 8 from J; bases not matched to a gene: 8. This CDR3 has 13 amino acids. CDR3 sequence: CASSNRQGQGYTF. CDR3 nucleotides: TGTGCCAGTAGCAATCGACAGGGGCAAGGCTACACCTTC. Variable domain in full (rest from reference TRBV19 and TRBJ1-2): DGGITQSPKYLFRKEGQNVTLSCEQNLNHDAMYWYRQDPGQGLRLIYYSQIVNDFQKGDIAEGYSVSREKKESFPLTVTSAQKNPTAFYLCASSNRQGQGYTFGSGTRLTVV.

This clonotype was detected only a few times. CDR3 in DNA: TGTGCCAGCAGTGACTCGAGCGGGAGGGCCGGCACAGATACGCAGTATTTT. It encodes CASSDSSGRAGTDTQYF. J is TRBJ2-3 and V is TRBV6-4; 10 bases agree with TRBD2. The germline gives CDR1 MRHNA, CDR2 SNTAGT. Trimming cost V 0 bases and J 1 base; bases outside gene matches: 4. The CDR3 consists of 17 residues.

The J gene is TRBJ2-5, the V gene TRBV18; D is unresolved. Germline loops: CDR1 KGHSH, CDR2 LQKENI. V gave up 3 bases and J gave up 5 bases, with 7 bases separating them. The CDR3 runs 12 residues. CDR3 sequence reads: CASSPEEETQYF. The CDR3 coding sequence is TGTGCCAGCTCACCCGAGGAGGAGACCCAGTACTTC.

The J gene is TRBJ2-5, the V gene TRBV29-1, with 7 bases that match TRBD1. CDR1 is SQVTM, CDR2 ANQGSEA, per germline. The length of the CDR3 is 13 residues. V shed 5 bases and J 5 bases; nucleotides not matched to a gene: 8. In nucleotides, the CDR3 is TGCAGCGTTTCGACAGGGTGGAGCGAGACCCAGTACTTC. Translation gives CSVSTGWSETQYF. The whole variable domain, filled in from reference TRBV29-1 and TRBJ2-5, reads SAVISQKPSRDICQRGTSLTIQCQVDSQVTMMFWYRQQPGQSLTLIATANQGSEATYESGFVIDKFPISRPNLTFSTLTVSNMSPEDSSIYLCSVSTGWSETQYFGPGTRLLVL.

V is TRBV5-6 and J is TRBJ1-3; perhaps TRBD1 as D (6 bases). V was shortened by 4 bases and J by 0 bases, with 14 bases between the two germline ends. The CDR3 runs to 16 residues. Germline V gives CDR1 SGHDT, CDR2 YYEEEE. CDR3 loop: CASSHRTEYSGNTIYF. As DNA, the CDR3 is TGTGCCAGCAGCCATCGGACAGAATACTCTGGAAACACCATATATTTT.

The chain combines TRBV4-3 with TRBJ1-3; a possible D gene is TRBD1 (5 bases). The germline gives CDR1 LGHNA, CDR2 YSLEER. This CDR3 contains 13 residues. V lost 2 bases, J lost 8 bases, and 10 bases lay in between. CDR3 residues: CASSQRREDTIYF. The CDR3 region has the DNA TGCGCCAGCAGCCAACGCAGGGAAGACACCATATATTTT.

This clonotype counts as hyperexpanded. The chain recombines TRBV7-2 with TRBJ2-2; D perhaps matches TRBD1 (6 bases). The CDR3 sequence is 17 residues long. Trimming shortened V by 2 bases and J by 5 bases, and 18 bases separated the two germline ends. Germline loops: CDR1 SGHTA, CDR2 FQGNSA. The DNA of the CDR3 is TGTGCCAGCAGCTTATTCGGCAGACAGGACCCTACCGGGGAGCTGTTTTTT. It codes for CASSLFGRQDPTGELFF.

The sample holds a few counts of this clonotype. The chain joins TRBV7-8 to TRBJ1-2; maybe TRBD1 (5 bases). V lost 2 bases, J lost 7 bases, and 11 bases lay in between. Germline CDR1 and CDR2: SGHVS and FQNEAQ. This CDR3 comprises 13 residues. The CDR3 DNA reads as TGTGCCAGCAGCTTAACGCAGGGCGCTGGCTACACCTTC. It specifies CASSLTQGAGYTF. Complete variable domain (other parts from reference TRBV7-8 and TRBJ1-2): GAGVSQSPRYKVAKRGQDVALRCDPISGHVSLFWYQQALGQGPEFLTYFQNEAQLDKSGLPSDRFFAERPEGSVSTLKIQRTQQEDSAVYLCASSLTQGAGYTFGSGTRLTVV.

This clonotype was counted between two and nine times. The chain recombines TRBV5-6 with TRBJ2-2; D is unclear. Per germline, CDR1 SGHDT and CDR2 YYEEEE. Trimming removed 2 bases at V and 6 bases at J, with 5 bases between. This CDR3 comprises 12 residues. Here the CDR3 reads CASSLIAGELFF. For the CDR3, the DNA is TGTGCCAGCAGCTTAATTGCCGGGGAGCTGTTTTTT.

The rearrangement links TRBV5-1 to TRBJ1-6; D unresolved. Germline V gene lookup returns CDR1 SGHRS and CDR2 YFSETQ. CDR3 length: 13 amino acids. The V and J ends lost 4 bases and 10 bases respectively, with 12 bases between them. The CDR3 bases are TGCGCCAGCAGCCTCGGGATTCAGTCACCCCTCCACTTT. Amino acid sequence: CASSLGIQSPLHF.

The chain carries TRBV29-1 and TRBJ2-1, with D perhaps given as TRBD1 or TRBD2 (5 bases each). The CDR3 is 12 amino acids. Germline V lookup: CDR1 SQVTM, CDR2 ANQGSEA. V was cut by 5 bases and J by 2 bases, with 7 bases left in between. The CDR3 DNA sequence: TGCAGCGTTTGGGGGACCTACAATGAGCAGTTCTTC. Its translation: CSVWGTYNEQFF.

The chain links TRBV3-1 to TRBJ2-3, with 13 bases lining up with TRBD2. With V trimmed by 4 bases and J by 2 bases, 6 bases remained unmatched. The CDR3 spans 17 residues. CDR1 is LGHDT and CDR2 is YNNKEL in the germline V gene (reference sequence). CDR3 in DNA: TGTGCCAGCAGCCCCTGGACTAGCGGGGGCTACACAGATACGCAGTATTTT. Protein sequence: CASSPWTSGGYTDTQYF.

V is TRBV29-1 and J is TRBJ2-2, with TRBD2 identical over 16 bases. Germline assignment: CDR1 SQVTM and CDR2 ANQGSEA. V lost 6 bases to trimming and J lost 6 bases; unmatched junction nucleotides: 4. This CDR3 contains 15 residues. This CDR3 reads CSVGTSGGAAGELFF. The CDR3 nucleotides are TGCAGCGTCGGGACTAGCGGGGGGGCTGCCGGGGAGCTGTTTTTT.

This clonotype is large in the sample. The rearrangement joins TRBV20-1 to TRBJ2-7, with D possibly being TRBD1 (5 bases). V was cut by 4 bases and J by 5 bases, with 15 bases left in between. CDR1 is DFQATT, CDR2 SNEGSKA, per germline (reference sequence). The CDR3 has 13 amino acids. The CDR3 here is CSATQQAGHEQYF. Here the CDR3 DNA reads TGCAGTGCTACCCAACAGGCAGGCCACGAGCAGTACTTC.